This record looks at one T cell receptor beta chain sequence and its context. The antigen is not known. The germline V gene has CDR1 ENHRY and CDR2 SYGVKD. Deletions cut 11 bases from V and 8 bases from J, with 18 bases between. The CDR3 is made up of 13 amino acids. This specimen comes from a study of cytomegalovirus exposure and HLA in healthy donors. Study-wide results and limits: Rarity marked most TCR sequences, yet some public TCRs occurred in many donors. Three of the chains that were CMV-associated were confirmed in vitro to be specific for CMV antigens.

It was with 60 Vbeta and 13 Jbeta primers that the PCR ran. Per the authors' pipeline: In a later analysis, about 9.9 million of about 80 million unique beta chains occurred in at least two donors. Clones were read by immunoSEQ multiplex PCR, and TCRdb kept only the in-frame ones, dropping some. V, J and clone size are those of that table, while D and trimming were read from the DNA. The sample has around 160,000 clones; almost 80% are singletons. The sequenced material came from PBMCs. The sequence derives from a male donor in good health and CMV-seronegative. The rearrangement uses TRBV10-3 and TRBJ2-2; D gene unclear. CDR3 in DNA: TGTGCCGCAGGCCTGGGTCTCCGGGGGGAGCTGTTTTTT. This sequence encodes CAAGLGLRGELFF.